This T cell receptor beta chain was sequenced for a study of radiation and T cells in renal cell carcinoma. Study-wide points: Pretreatment tumor biopsies were lacking, so baseline clonotypes are unknown.

Some clones are missing from TCRdb's copy, which holds only in-frame ones; the method was immunoSEQ multiplex PCR. Of approximately 83,000 clones listed, 70% to 90% were seen once; the top ten hold roughly 10%. Time point in this sample: blood 4 weeks post-SBRT, at nephrectomy. Treatment described: 15 Gy SBRT to primary tumor, nephrectomy 4 weeks later. Blood was sampled at baseline, 2 weeks and 4 weeks after SBRT. Clear cell pathology was present in this patient's renal cell carcinoma. CDR3 size: 15 residues. CDR1 and CDR2 (germline): SSHAT, FNYEAQ (reference sequence). In regard to this clone: Its antigen is not known. An end of the junction does not agree with germline; a read error may underlie this.

The material was blood, obtained from a patient whose treatment included radiotherapy and nephrectomy. This receptor was identified in a man aged 50-59 years with renal cell carcinoma. The chain recombines TRBV7-7 with TRBJ1-5; 7 bases match TRBD1. The CDR3 reads CASSPDRVGNQPQHF. The CDR3 bases are TGTGCTAGCAGCCCCGACAGGGTGGGCAATCAGCCCCAGCATTTT.